A single sample gave rise to the 26 T cell receptor beta chains below, sequenced in a study of cytomegalovirus exposure and HLA in healthy donors. PCR amplification relied on 60 Vbeta primers (plus 13 Jbeta primers). The data were produced by immunoSEQ multiplex PCR, yet TCRdb's version contains in-frame clones alone and is incomplete. The sample has 150,000 to 200,000 clones, 82% seen once. Sequences were obtained from PBMCs. The source of these receptors is a male donor in good health and CMV-seronegative.

A note on this clone: The sample has other DNA sequences that encode this CDR3 too. The CDR3 loop is CASSLGQGGTGELFF. The CDR3, as DNA: TGCGCCAGCAGCTTGGGACAGGGGGGCACCGGGGAGCTGTTTTTT. J is TRBJ2-2 and V is TRBV5-1, with 9 bases that match TRBD1. Germline V gene lookup returns CDR1 SGHRS and CDR2 YFSETQ. Losses at the gene ends were 0 bases for V and 4 bases for J; bases not matched to a gene: 1. The CDR3 contains 15 residues.

In this sample, this clone turned up a few times. The chain recombines TRBV9 with TRBJ2-2; D may be TRBD2 (7 bases). There are 17 residues in the CDR3. In germline, CDR1 is SGDLS, CDR2 YYNGEE. V gave up 4 bases and J gave up 7 bases, with 23 bases separating them. The CDR3 sequence: CASSSRLVGGGIGELFF. Here the CDR3 DNA reads TGTGCCAGCAGCTCGAGACTAGTTGGGGGGGGCATCGGGGAGCTGTTTTTT. Based on the CDR3 plus reference TRBV9 and TRBJ2-2, the full variable domain is DSGVTQTPKHLITATGQRVTLRCSPRSGDLSVYWYQQSLDQGLQFLIQYYNGEERAKGNILERFSAQQFPDLHSELNLSSLELGDSALYFCASSSRLVGGGIGELFFGEGSRLTVL.

This chain connects TRBV18 to TRBJ2-3; 9 bases are a match to TRBD1. V was clipped by 6 bases and J by 4 bases; unmatched bases: 8. Germline V gene sequence: CDR1 KGHSH, CDR2 LQKENI. The CDR3 length is 15 residues. In nucleotides, the CDR3 is TGTGCCAGCTCCATCCGGACAGGGGTCCCAGATACGCAGTATTTT. It yields the protein CASSIRTGVPDTQYF. Looking up the rest from reference TRBV18 and TRBJ2-3 gives the full variable domain: NAGVMQNPRHLVRRRGQEARLRCSPMKGHSHVYWYRQLPEEGLKFMVYLQKENIIDESGMPKERFSAEFPKEGPSILRIQQVVRGDSAAYFCASSIRTGVPDTQYFGPGTRLTVL.

The chain joins TRBV10-1 to TRBJ1-2; perhaps TRBD1 as D (6 bases). V was cut by 5 bases and J by 13 bases, with 20 bases left in between. The CDR3 has 13 amino acids. Germline loops: CDR1 WNHNN, CDR2 SYGVQD (reference sequence). CDR3 DNA sequence: TGCGCCAGCAGTAACCCAGGGGAAAGGGATAGCACCTTC. Translating gives CASSNPGERDSTF.

V gene TRBV2 combines with J gene TRBJ1-4; D is possibly TRBD1 (5 bases). The CDR3 is made up of 17 amino acids. Germline V gene lookup returns CDR1 SNHLY and CDR2 FYNNEI. Trimming left V 4 bases short and J 5 bases short, with 20 bases between. The CDR3 reads CASSGATLTDHNEKLFF. CDR3 nucleotides: TGTGCCAGCAGTGGGGCGACGTTGACAGATCACAATGAAAAACTGTTTTTT.

This sequence joins TRBV6-5 and TRBJ2-6; possibly TRBD2 for D (6 bases). The CDR3 runs to 14 residues. Trimming took 8 bases from V and 2 from J, leaving 10 bases between them. Germline loops: CDR1 MNHEY, CDR2 SVGAGI. CDR3 sequence: CASPPGAGANVLTF. The CDR3, as DNA: TGTGCCAGCCCCCCGGGGGCTGGGGCCAACGTCCTGACTTTC.

The genes are TRBV4-3 and TRBJ2-5; 11 bases match TRBD2. V lost 0 bases and J lost 5; bases outside the gene matches: 5. The CDR3 runs 16 residues. Germline CDR1 LGHNA, CDR2 YSLEER. The CDR3 nucleotides read TGCGCCAGCAGCCAAGATCGCCTAGCGGGAGGCGAGACCCAGTACTTC. Protein sequence: CASSQDRLAGGETQYF.

J is TRBJ2-2 and V is TRBV7-2, with 12 positions matching TRBD2. Germline CDR1 and CDR2: SGHTA and FQGNSA. This CDR3 is 15 amino acids long. V lost 5 bases and J lost 6; bases outside the gene matches: 4. The CDR3 protein is CASSPSGRESGELFF. The CDR3 DNA sequence: TGTGCCAGCAGCCCTAGCGGGAGGGAATCCGGGGAGCTGTTTTTT.

J is TRBJ1-1 and V is TRBV6-6; possibly TRBD1 for D (5 bases). The V end was cut by 6 bases, the J end by 1 base, with 9 bases between. Germline CDR1 reads MNHNY; CDR2 reads SVGAGI (reference sequence). The CDR3 loop spans 13 amino acids. For the CDR3, the DNA is TGTGCCAGCAGGTCTGGACAGAACACTGAAGCTTTCTTT. Translated: CASRSGQNTEAFF.

The rearrangement links TRBV2 to TRBJ2-1, with a possible D match to TRBD2 (5 bases). The V end was cut by 4 bases, the J end by 10 bases, with 8 bases between. CDR1 and CDR2 from the germline V gene are SNHLY and FYNNEI. The CDR3 consists of 11 residues. The CDR3 coding sequence is TGTGCCAGCAGTGCATCGGGAGAGCAGTTCTTC. Translated, it gives CASSASGEQFF.

The rearrangement joins TRBV30 to TRBJ1-2, with D uncertain. Trimming removed 1 base at V and 0 bases at J, with 9 bases between. The CDR3 covers 14 residues. From germline, CDR1 is GTSNPN and CDR2 SVGIG (reference sequence). The CDR3 spells CAWSGWGANYGYTF. The CDR3 nucleotides read TGTGCCTGGAGTGGGTGGGGAGCTAACTATGGCTACACCTTC.

For the CDR3, the DNA is TGTGCCAGCAGTTTTGATAGCGGGAGGTTGGAGACCCAGTACTTC. Translation gives CASSFDSGRLETQYF. The chain joins TRBV7-2 to TRBJ2-5, with TRBD2 matching over 10 bases. CDR1 and CDR2 (germline): SGHTA, FQGNSA. V lost 6 bases and J lost 5; bases outside the gene matches: 9. The CDR3 is 15 residues long.

In its sample, this clone was seen once. The chain combines TRBV5-8 with TRBJ2-1, with 7 bases lining up with TRBD1. Germline lookup yields CDR1 SGHTS and CDR2 YDEGEE. With 0 bases clipped from V and 9 bases from J, the junction kept 18 bases outside the gene matches. This CDR3 region has 18 residues. The CDR3 is CASSLAETGIIGTGEQFF. In nucleotides, the CDR3 is TGTGCCAGCAGCTTGGCCGAGACAGGGATAATAGGTACTGGTGAGCAGTTCTTC.

This sequence joins TRBV29-1 and TRBJ2-7, with unresolved D. The CDR3 is 12 residues long. The germline V and J ends were trimmed by 5 bases and 2 bases, with 10 bases remaining between them. From germline, CDR1 is SQVTM and CDR2 ANQGSEA. CDR3 bases: TGCAGCGTTCGGTCAGGCACCTACGAGCAGTACTTC. Residues: CSVRSGTYEQYF.

In its sample, this clone was seen once. This chain uses TRBV28 with TRBJ2-4; TRBD2 aligns across 8 bases. Germline V gene sequence: CDR1 MDHEN, CDR2 SYDVKM. With V trimmed by 9 bases and J by 8 bases, 18 bases remained unmatched. CDR3 length: 16 amino acids. The CDR3 loop reads CASKGQLGRRGDIQYF. The CDR3 nucleotides are TGTGCCAGTAAGGGTCAACTAGGACGGCGGGGGGACATTCAGTACTTC.

The V gene is TRBV19, the J gene TRBJ2-2; 9 bases are shared with TRBD1. Unmatched junction bases numbered 6, after V lost 9 bases and J lost 1 base. This CDR3 comprises 15 residues. Germline CDR1 LNHDA, CDR2 SQIVND (reference sequence). CDR3 region: CASLRGQGNTGELFF. CDR3 nucleotide sequence: TGTGCCAGCCTCAGGGGACAGGGGAACACCGGGGAGCTGTTTTTT.

The V and J genes are TRBV9 and TRBJ2-3; D possibly corresponds to TRBD2 (7 bases). CDR1 is SGDLS, CDR2 YYNGEE, per germline. V gave up 0 bases and J gave up 6 bases, with 20 bases separating them. The CDR3 has 17 residues. The CDR3 nucleotides are TGTGCCAGCAGCGTAGGCGGTCGGGGGGCCTCGGAGGATACGCAGTATTTT. The encoded protein is CASSVGGRGASEDTQYF.

V usage is TRBV7-3 and J usage is TRBJ1-6; D remains ambiguous. Between the trimmed V and J ends, which lost 4 bases and 2 bases, there was a span of 6 bases. The CDR3 is made up of 14 amino acids. Germline V gene data show CDR1 as SGHTA and CDR2 as FQGTGA. CDR3 in amino acids: CASSSGAYNSPLHF. The DNA for the CDR3 is TGTGCCAGCAGCTCCGGGGCCTATAATTCACCCCTCCACTTT. Full variable domain (outside the CDR3, taken from reference TRBV7-3 and TRBJ1-6): GAGVSQTPSNKVTEKGKYVELRCDPISGHTALYWYRQSLGQGPEFLIYFQGTGAADDSGLPNDRFFAVRPEGSVSTLKIQRTERGDSAVYLCASSSGAYNSPLHFGNGTRLTVT.

The chain employs TRBV7-9 and TRBJ1-1, with 7 bases aligning to TRBD1. With 5 bases clipped from V and 2 bases from J, the junction kept 8 bases outside the gene matches. This CDR3 has 15 residues. Germline V gives CDR1 SEHNR, CDR2 FQNEAQ (reference sequence). CDR3 amino acids: CASSNKTGYNTEAFF. The DNA of the CDR3 is TGTGCCAGCAGCAACAAGACAGGGTATAACACTGAAGCTTTCTTT. Full variable domain (missing parts from reference TRBV7-9 and TRBJ1-1): DTGVSQNPRHKITKRGQNVTFRCDPISEHNRLYWYRQTLGQGPEFLTYFQNEAQLEKSRLLSDRFSAERPKGSFSTLEIQRTEQGDSAMYLCASSNKTGYNTEAFFGQGTRLTVV.

This chain uses TRBV7-2 with TRBJ1-3, with TRBD1 as a possible D gene (5 bases). Germline V gene sequence: CDR1 SGHTA, CDR2 FQGNSA. This CDR3 has 15 amino acids. Trimming left V 5 bases short and J 1 base short, with 12 bases between. The CDR3 sequence is CASSIPRVSGNTIYF. In nucleotides, the CDR3 is TGTGCCAGCAGCATACCCAGGGTTTCTGGAAACACCATATATTTT.

The chain couples TRBV10-1 to TRBJ2-3; weak D call: TRBD1 (5 bases). The CDR3 contains 12 residues. The V and J ends lost 3 bases and 14 bases respectively, with 15 bases between them. Germline loops: CDR1 WNHNN, CDR2 SYGVQD (reference sequence). This CDR3 reads CASSEPGMPSYF. CDR3 DNA: TGCGCCAGCAGTGAACCAGGGATGCCCTCGTATTTT.

This clone showed up just once. As DNA, the CDR3 is TGTGCCAGCAGGGACTACTACCAAGAGACCCAGTACTTC. Translation: CASRDYYQETQYF. The chain employs TRBV7-9 and TRBJ2-5; tentative D call: TRBD2 (6 bases). The germline V gene encodes CDR1 SEHNR and CDR2 FQNEAQ (reference sequence). Trimming cost V 6 bases and J 0 bases, with 8 bases left between them. The CDR3 length is 13 residues.

This chain joins TRBV6-1 and TRBJ1-4; 10 nucleotides line up with TRBD1. The ends lost 2 bases at V and 7 bases at J; junction bases unmatched: 19. The CDR3 has 20 residues. Germline V gene sequence: CDR1 MNHNS, CDR2 SASEGT. The CDR3 DNA reads TGTGCCAGCAGTGAATCCTATCCAGACAGGGGGCGTCCCGGGGGTGAAAAACTGTTTTTT. Translation: CASSESYPDRGRPGGEKLFF.

DNA for the CDR3: TGCGCCAGCAGCCACACACCAACTAATGAAAAACTGTTTTTT. Translating gives CASSHTPTNEKLFF. The chain combines TRBV4-1 with TRBJ1-4; D unclear. This CDR3 region has 14 residues. Trimming left V 3 bases short and J 0 bases short, with 5 bases between. CDR1 is MGHRA and CDR2 is YSYEKL in the germline V gene.

The chain employs TRBV7-3 and TRBJ2-1; tentatively, D is TRBD2 (5 bases). Trimming removed 2 bases at V and 7 bases at J, with 12 bases between. The CDR3 totals 14 residues. Germline CDR1 is SGHTA and CDR2 is FQGTGA. The CDR3 DNA reads TGTGCCAGCAGCTTACGGGGAGTGGGTAATGAGCAGTTCTTC. This translates into CASSLRGVGNEQFF.

V is TRBV7-6 and J is TRBJ2-1; D is unresolved. CDR1 is SGHVS, CDR2 FNYEAQ, per germline. The CDR3 spans 17 residues. V was trimmed by 5 bases and J by 4 bases, leaving 21 bases between them. CDR3 sequence reads: CASSLLLTLLSYNEQFF. The CDR3 nucleotides read TGTGCCAGCAGCCTATTACTAACTCTTCTGAGTTACAATGAGCAGTTCTTC. The full variable domain, in which reference TRBV7-6 and TRBJ2-1 provide the parts outside the CDR3, is GAGVSQSPRYKVTKRGQDVALRCDPISGHVSLYWYRQALGQGPEFLTYFNYEAQQDKSGLPNDRFSAERPEGSISTLTIQRTEQRDSAMYRCASSLLLTLLSYNEQFFGPGTRLTVL.